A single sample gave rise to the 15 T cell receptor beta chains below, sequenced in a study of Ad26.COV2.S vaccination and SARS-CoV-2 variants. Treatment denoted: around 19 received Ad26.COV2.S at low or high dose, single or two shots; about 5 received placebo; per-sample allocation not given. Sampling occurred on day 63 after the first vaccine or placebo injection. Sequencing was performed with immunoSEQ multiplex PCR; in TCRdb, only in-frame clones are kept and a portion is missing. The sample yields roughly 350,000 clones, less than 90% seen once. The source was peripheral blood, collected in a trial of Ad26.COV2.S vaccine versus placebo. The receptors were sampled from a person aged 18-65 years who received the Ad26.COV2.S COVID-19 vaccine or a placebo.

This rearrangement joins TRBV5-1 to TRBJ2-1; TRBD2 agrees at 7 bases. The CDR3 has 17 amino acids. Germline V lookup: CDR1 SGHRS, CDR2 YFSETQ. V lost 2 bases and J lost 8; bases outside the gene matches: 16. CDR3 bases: TGCGCCAGCAGCTTAGGGACTATCGCCTTGGTTTTGGATGAGCAGTTCTTC. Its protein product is CASSLGTIALVLDEQFF.

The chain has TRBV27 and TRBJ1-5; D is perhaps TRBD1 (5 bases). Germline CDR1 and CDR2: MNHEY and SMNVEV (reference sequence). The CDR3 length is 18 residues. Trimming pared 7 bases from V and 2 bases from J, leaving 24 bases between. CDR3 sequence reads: CASNQVGPQGRGNQPQHF. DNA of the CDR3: TGTGCCAGCAATCAGGTGGGGCCTCAGGGCCGGGGCAATCAGCCCCAGCATTTT.

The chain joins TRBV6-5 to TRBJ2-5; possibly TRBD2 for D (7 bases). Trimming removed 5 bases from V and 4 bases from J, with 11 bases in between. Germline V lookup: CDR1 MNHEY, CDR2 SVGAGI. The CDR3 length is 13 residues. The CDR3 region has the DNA TGTGCCAGCAGTACAGGGAGGGCAGAGACCCAGTACTTC. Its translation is CASSTGRAETQYF.

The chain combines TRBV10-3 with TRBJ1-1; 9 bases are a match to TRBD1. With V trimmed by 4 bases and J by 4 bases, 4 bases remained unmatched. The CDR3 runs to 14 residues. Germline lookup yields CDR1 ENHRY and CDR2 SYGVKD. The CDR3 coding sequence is TGTGCCATCAGTGGAGGACAGGGGAGCACTGAAGCTTTCTTT. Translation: CAISGGQGSTEAFF.

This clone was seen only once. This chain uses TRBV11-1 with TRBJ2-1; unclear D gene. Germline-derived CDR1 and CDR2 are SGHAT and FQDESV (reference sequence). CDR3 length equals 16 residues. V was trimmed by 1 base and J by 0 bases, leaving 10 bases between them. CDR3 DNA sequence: TGTGCCAGCAGCTTAGACCTATCGAGCTCCTACAATGAGCAGTTCTTC. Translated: CASSLDLSSSYNEQFF.

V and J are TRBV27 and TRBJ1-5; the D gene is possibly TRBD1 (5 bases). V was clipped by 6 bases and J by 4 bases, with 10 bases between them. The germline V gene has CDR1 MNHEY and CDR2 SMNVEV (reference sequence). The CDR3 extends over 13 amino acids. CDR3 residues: CASSQGSNQPQHF. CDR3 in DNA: TGTGCCAGCAGCCAGGGAAGTAATCAGCCCCAGCATTTT.

The CDR3 DNA sequence: TGTGCCACCAGCAGAGATAGACGTGCGACTAGAAACACAGATACGCAGTATTTT. Protein product: CATSRDRRATRNTDTQYF. The J gene is TRBJ2-3, the V gene TRBV15, with TRBD2 as a possible D gene (6 bases). Trimming removed 0 bases from V and 2 bases from J, with 18 bases in between. The CDR3 consists of 18 residues. The germline V gene encodes CDR1 LNHNV and CDR2 YYDKDF (reference sequence).

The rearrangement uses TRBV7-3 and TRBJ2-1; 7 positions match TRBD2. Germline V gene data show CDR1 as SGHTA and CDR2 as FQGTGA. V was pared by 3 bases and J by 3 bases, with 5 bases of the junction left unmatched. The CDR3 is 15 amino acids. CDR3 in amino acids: CASSFQAGNYNEQFF. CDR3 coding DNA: TGTGCCAGCAGCTTTCAAGCGGGAAACTACAATGAGCAGTTCTTC.

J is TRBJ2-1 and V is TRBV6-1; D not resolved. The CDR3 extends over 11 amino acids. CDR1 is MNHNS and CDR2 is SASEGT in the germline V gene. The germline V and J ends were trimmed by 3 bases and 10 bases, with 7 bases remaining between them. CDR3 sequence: CASSDEVEQFF. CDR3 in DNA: TGTGCCAGCAGTGACGAGGTAGAGCAGTTCTTC.

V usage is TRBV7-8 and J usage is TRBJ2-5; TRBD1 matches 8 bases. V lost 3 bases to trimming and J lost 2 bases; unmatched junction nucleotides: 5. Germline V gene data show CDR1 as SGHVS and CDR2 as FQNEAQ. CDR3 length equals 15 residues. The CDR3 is CASSFLGTGQETQYF. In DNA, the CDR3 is TGTGCCAGCAGCTTCCTAGGGACAGGACAAGAGACCCAGTACTTC.

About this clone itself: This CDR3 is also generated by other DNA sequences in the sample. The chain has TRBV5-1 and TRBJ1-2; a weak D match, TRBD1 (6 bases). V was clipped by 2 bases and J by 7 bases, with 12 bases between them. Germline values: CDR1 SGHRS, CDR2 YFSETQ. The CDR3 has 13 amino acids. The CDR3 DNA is TGCGCCAGCAGCTTAGAACAGGGTATTGGCTACACCTTC. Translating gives CASSLEQGIGYTF.

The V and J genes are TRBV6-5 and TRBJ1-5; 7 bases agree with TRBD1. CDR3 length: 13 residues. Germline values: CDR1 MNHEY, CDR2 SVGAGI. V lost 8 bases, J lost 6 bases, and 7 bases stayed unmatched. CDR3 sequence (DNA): TGTGCCAGCGCAACAGGGGAGATTCAGCCCCAGCATTTT. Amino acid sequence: CASATGEIQPQHF.

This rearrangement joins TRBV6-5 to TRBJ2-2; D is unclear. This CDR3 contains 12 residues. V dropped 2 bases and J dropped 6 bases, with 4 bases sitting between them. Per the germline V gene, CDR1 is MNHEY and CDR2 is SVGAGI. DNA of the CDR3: TGTGCCAGCAGTTACAACGCCGGGGAGCTGTTTTTT. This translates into CASSYNAGELFF.

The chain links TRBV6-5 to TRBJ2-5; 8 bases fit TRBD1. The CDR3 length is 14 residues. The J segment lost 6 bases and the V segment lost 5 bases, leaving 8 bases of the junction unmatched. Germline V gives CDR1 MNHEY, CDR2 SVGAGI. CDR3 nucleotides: TGTGCCAGCAGTCCGGGGACAGGAGGCAAGACCCAGTACTTC. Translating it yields CASSPGTGGKTQYF.

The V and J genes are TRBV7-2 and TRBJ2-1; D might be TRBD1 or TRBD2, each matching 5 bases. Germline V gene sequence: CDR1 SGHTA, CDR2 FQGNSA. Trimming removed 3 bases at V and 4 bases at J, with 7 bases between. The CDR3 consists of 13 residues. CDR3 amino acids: CASSFGAYNEQFF. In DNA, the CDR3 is TGTGCCAGCAGCTTCGGGGCGTACAATGAGCAGTTCTTC. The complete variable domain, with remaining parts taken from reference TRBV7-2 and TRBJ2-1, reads GAGVSQSPSNKVTEKGKDVELRCDPISGHTALYWYRQSLGQGLEFLIYFQGNSAPDKSGLPSDRFSAERTGGSVSTLTIQRTQQEDSAVYLCASSFGAYNEQFFGPGTRLTVL.